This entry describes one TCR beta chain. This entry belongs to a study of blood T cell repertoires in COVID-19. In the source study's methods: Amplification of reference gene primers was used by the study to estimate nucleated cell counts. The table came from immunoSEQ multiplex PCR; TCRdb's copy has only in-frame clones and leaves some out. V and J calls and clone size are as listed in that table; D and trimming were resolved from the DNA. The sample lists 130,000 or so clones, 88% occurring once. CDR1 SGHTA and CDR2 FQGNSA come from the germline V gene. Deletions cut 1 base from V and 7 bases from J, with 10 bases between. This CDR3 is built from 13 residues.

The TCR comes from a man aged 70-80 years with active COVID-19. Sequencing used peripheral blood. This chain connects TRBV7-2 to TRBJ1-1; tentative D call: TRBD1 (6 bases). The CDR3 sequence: CASSLVQGSEAFF. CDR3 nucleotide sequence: TGTGCCAGCAGCTTAGTACAGGGAAGTGAAGCTTTCTTT. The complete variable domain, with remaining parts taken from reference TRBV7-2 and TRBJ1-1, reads GAGVSQSPSNKVTEKGKDVELRCDPISGHTALYWYRQSLGQGLEFLIYFQGNSAPDKSGLPSDRFSAERTGGSVSTLTIQRTQQEDSAVYLCASSLVQGSEAFFGQGTRLTVV.